The clone carrying this T cell receptor (beta chain) was observed a handful of times. Its specificity is unknown. The data derive from a study of CD8+CD57+ T cells in acquired aplastic anemia. Study summary: When averaged, DNA from sorted CD4+ and CD8+ cells came to about 2.9 ug. CD4+ cell libraries from healthy donors averaged around 11 million reads.

The CDR3 runs to 13 residues. Germline CDR1 is LNHNV and CDR2 is YYDKDF (reference sequence). The V gene end was trimmed by 5 bases and the J gene end by 5 bases; junction bases not matched to a gene: 6. Genomic DNA served as template for TCR beta VDJ and CDR3 profiling. TCRdb recomputed calls from the reads with MiXCR, one row per CDR3 protein. The sample holds approximately 65,000 distinct CDR3 sequences, 55% seen once. Study-wide points: Patients and controls shared 25 to 30 CD8+ CDR3 sequences, which appeared highly expressed in patients and within their immunodominant clones. With respect to CD8+ Simpson's diversity, patients and controls did not differ significantly.

The chain joins TRBV15 to TRBJ2-7; 7 bases fit TRBD1. The sequenced sample consisted of sorted CD4+, CD8+, or CD8+CD57+ T cells (not recorded which) from PBMCs. The TCR was taken from a human donor in good health, serving as a control. This CDR3 reads CATSLDRAHEQYF. For the CDR3, the DNA is TGTGCCACCAGCCTAGACAGGGCCCACGAGCAGTACTTC.